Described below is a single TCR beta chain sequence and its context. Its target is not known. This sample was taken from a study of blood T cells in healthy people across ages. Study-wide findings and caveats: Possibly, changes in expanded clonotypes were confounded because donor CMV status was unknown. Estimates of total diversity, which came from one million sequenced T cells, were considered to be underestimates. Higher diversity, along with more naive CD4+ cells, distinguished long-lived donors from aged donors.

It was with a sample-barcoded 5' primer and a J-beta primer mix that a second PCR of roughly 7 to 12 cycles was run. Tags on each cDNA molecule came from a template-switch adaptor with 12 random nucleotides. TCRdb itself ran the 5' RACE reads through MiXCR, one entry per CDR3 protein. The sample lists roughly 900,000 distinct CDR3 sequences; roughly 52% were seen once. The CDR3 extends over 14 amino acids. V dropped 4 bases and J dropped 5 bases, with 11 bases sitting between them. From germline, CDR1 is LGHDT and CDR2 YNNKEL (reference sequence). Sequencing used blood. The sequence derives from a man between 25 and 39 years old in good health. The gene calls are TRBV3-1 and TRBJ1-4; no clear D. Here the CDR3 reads CASSRQFANEKLFF. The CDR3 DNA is TGTGCCAGCAGCCGACAATTTGCGAATGAAAAACTGTTTTTT.